This TCR beta chain was identified in a study of beta chain features in type 1 diabetes. Study conclusions and caveats: TCRB CDR3 length was moderately but significantly reduced in all four CD4+ subsets of Type 1 diabetes patients.

Investigators reverse transcribed all isolated RNA, so they sequenced expressed TCRB transcripts. Naive, central memory and regulatory T cell samples averaged about 3.5 million reads. Libraries were prepared by immunoSEQ multiplex PCR; TCRdb keeps only in-frame clonotypes and omits some of them. The table records 630,000 or so clones, 11% to 15% of them present only once. As regards this clone: Its specificity is not known.

The CDR3 sequence is 18 residues long. CDR1 and CDR2 (germline): MNHNS, SASEGT. V trimming: 2 bases; J trimming: 4 bases; junction bases outside the gene matches: 11. Sequenced sample: naive CD4+ T cells from blood. The clonotype originates from a man aged 18-30 years with type 1 diabetes. This rearrangement joins TRBV6-1 to TRBJ2-1; 10 positions match TRBD2. The CDR3 DNA reads TGTGCCAGCAGTGAAAAGCCGGCCCGGACTAGCGGTTACAATGAGCAGTTCTTC. Amino acid sequence: CASSEKPARTSGYNEQFF.